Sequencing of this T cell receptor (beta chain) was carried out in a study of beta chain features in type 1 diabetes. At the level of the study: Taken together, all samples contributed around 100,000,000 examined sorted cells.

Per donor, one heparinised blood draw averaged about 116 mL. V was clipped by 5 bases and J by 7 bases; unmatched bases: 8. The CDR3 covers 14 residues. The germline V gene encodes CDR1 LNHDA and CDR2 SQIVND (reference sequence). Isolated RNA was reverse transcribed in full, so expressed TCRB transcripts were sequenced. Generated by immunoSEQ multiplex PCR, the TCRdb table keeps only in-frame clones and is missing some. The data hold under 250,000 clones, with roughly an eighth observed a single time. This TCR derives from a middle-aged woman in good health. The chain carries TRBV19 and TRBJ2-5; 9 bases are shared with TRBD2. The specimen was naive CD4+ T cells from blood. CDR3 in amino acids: CASSWVAGAGTQYF. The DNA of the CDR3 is TGTGCCAGTAGTTGGGTAGCGGGGGCCGGGACCCAGTACTTC.